One and the same sample provided the 14 T cell receptor beta chains below, sequenced in a study of blood T cell repertoires in COVID-19. Sequenced by immunoSEQ multiplex PCR; TCRdb stores in-frame clones only, minus some. The sample shows fewer than 200,000 clones, approximately 80% of them seen only once. Sequenced: peripheral blood. The origin of the receptors is a human donor in a cohort sampled during active COVID-19.

The V call is TRBV30, the J call TRBJ1-4; the D gene is possibly TRBD1 (5 bases). The CDR3 runs to 14 residues. CDR1 GTSNPN and CDR2 SVGIG come from the germline V gene (reference sequence). The V end lost 2 bases, the J end lost 8 bases, and 15 bases lay between the germline ends. CDR3 protein: CAWSFTGVGEKLFF. The CDR3 region has the DNA TGTGCCTGGAGTTTCACAGGCGTAGGAGAAAAACTGTTTTTT.

The chain uses TRBV19 and TRBJ1-1; maybe TRBD1 (5 bases). The length of the CDR3 is 13 residues. V lost 7 bases and J 6 bases, leaving 15 bases between the germline ends. CDR1 LNHDA and CDR2 SQIVND come from the germline V gene (reference sequence). Here the CDR3 DNA reads TGTGCCAGTATCGCCAACAGGAGGGCTGAAGCTTTCTTT. This sequence encodes CASIANRRAEAFF.

The rearrangement uses TRBV11-3 and TRBJ2-1; D perhaps matches TRBD1 (6 bases). Germline-derived CDR1 and CDR2 are SGHNT and YENEEA. V lost 6 bases and J 0 bases, leaving 12 bases between the germline ends. This CDR3 comprises 15 residues. CDR3 DNA sequence: TGTGCCAGCAGTTCAGGGGTGGGCTCCTACAATGAGCAGTTCTTC. This translates into CASSSGVGSYNEQFF. The entire variable domain, with the rest obtained from reference TRBV11-3 and TRBJ2-1, is as follows: EAGVVQSPRYKIIEKKQPVAFWCNPISGHNTLYWYLQNLGQGPELLIRYENEEAVDDSQLPKDRFSAERLKGVDSTLKIQPAELGDSAVYLCASSSGVGSYNEQFFGPGTRLTVL.

The chain employs TRBV9 and TRBJ2-2; TRBD1 aligns across 9 bases. CDR3 length: 20 amino acids. CDR1 and CDR2 (germline): SGDLS, YYNGEE. The trim removed 3 bases at V and 7 bases at J, leaving 22 bases unmatched. CDR3 sequence (DNA): TGTGCCAGCAGCGACCCGACGGGACAGGGTAATCCAAGTGCAGGCGGGGAGCTGTTTTTT. Amino acid sequence: CASSDPTGQGNPSAGGELFF.

V gene TRBV29-1 combines with J gene TRBJ2-2; D not resolved. Germline V gives CDR1 SQVTM, CDR2 ANQGSEA. The CDR3 runs to 13 residues. Trimming took 2 bases from V and 6 from J, leaving 10 bases between them. CDR3 sequence (DNA): TGCAGCGTTGAACCTCTGCCGGCCGGGGAGCTGTTTTTT. Translation gives CSVEPLPAGELFF.

This chain uses TRBV6-2 or TRBV6-3 with TRBJ2-2; 8 bases line up with TRBD2. The CDR3 consists of 15 residues. Germline trimming cut 5 bases from V and 4 bases from J; bases unmatched to any gene: 6. Looked up from germline, CDR1 is MNHEY and CDR2 is SVGEGT. CDR3 sequence: CASSLAGGGTGELFF. The CDR3 nucleotides read TGTGCCAGCAGTCTGGCCGGGGGGGGCACCGGGGAGCTGTTTTTT.

The V gene is TRBV25-1, the J gene TRBJ1-1; D not resolved. Trimming cost V 8 bases and J 1 base, with 8 bases left between them. Germline assignment: CDR1 MGHDK and CDR2 SYGVNS. The CDR3 is made up of 12 amino acids. In DNA, the CDR3 is TGTGCCAGCCCCTCCTGGAACACTGAAGCTTTCTTT. It encodes CASPSWNTEAFF. The full variable domain, with the rest looked up from reference TRBV25-1 and TRBJ1-1, is EADIYQTPRYLVIGTGKKITLECSQTMGHDKMYWYQQDPGMELHLIHYSYGVNSTEKGDLSSESTVSRIRTEHFPLTLESARPSHTSQYLCASPSWNTEAFFGQGTRLTVV.

The chain is built from TRBV12-3 or TRBV12-4 and TRBJ2-1, with D possibly being TRBD1 (5 bases). V lost 3 bases and J lost 8, with 11 bases in between. The CDR3 spans 13 residues. CDR3 in amino acids: CASSLGRVDEQFF. The CDR3, as DNA: TGTGCCAGCAGTTTGGGCAGGGTCGATGAGCAGTTCTTC.

The V and J genes are TRBV5-1 and TRBJ2-5; 12 bases are shared with TRBD2. The germline CDR1 and CDR2 sequences are SGHRS and YFSETQ. This CDR3 region has 16 residues. Germline trimming cut 4 bases from V and 2 bases from J; bases unmatched to any gene: 6. CDR3 DNA sequence: TGCGCCAGCAGCCCTAGCGGGGGGGACCGACAAGAGACCCAGTACTTC. Translated: CASSPSGGDRQETQYF.

J is TRBJ1-4 and V is TRBV9; the match to TRBD1 covers 10 bases. Germline V gene lookup returns CDR1 SGDLS and CDR2 YYNGEE. Germline trimming cut 3 bases from V and 8 bases from J; bases unmatched to any gene: 4. This CDR3 has 14 amino acids. The CDR3 loop is CASSEDRGGEKLFF. Written as DNA, the CDR3 is TGTGCCAGCAGCGAGGACAGGGGGGGAGAAAAACTGTTTTTT.

The rearrangement links TRBV30 to TRBJ1-3; a weak D match, TRBD1 (6 bases). The CDR3 has 12 amino acids. Germline assignment: CDR1 GTSNPN and CDR2 SVGIG (reference sequence). The V end was cut by 2 bases, the J end by 4 bases, with 6 bases between. The CDR3 sequence is CAWSTGGNTIYF. The CDR3 region has the DNA TGTGCCTGGAGTACAGGGGGAAACACCATATATTTT.

The genes are TRBV3-1 (or the pseudogene TRBV3-2) and TRBJ1-1; tentative D call: TRBD1 (6 bases). This CDR3 is 18 amino acids long. Germline CDR1 and CDR2: LGHDT and YNNKEL (reference sequence). Trimming removed 7 bases at V and 3 bases at J, with 27 bases between. The CDR3 is CASTPLLEFGGGHTEAFF. CDR3 in DNA: TGTGCCAGCACCCCCCTCCTCGAATTCGGGGGGGGGCACACTGAAGCTTTCTTT.

The rearrangement joins TRBV19 to TRBJ2-3, with 8 positions matching TRBD1. The germline CDR1 and CDR2 sequences are LNHDA and SQIVND (reference sequence). The CDR3 contains 15 residues. Germline trimming cut 7 bases from V and 0 bases from J; bases unmatched to any gene: 6. The CDR3 is CASKGTGASTDTQYF. The CDR3 DNA follows: TGTGCCAGTAAAGGGACAGGAGCTAGCACAGATACGCAGTATTTT.

The chain uses TRBV24-1 and TRBJ2-3; D not resolved. Germline V lookup: CDR1 KGHDR, CDR2 SFDVKD. The ends were cut back, 4 bases at V and 1 base at J, with 8 bases in the middle. The CDR3 length is 14 residues. This CDR3 is CATSEGFGTDTQYF. CDR3 bases: TGTGCCACCAGTGAGGGCTTCGGCACAGATACGCAGTATTTT.